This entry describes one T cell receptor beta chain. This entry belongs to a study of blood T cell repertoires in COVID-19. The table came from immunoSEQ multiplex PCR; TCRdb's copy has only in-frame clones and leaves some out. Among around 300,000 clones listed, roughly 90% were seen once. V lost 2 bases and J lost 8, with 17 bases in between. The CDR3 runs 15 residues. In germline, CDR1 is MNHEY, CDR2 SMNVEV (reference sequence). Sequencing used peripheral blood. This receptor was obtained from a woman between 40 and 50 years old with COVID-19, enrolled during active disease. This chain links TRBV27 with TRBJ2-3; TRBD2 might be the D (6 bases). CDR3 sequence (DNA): TGTGCCAGCAGTTTAGCGGGGCCACCACGGGGTACGCAGTATTTT. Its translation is CASSLAGPPRGTQYF.